One sample yielded the 5 T cell receptor beta chains listed below, sequenced in a study of T-cell memory formation after mild COVID-19. In TCRdb, the 5' RACE reads were re-called with MiXCR into one record per CDR3 protein. The sample has over 95,000 distinct CDR3 sequences, over 20% seen once. The sample consisted of PBMCs or a T cell subset sorted from them (not recorded which). The receptors here all came from a man aged 18 to 35 who had mild COVID-19 (a few samples of this study predate the infection). Cell type and time point are not known.

This clonotype was seen more than once but under ten times. The V gene is TRBV11-2, the J gene TRBJ2-3; D ambiguous. CDR1 and CDR2 (germline): SGHAT, FQNNGV. V lost 0 bases and J lost 7, with 5 bases in between. The CDR3 covers 12 residues. CDR3 bases: TGTGCCAGCAGCTTAGATGTGAATACGCAGTATTTT. Protein: CASSLDVNTQYF.

This clonotype has a count of ten or more. The J gene is TRBJ2-5, the V gene TRBV7-8; no clear D. This CDR3 has 11 amino acids. V lost 3 bases and J 5 bases, leaving 4 bases between the germline ends. Germline-derived CDR1 and CDR2 are SGHVS and FQNEAQ. The CDR3 loop reads CASSFRETQYF. The DNA of the CDR3 is TGTGCCAGCAGCTTTAGGGAGACCCAGTACTTC.

The chain employs TRBV13 and TRBJ2-7; the match to TRBD1 covers 9 bases. J lost 7 bases, V lost 5 bases, and 12 bases had no gene match. The germline V gene has CDR1 PRHDT and CDR2 FYEKMQ (reference sequence). The CDR3 extends over 15 amino acids. The CDR3 nucleotides are TGTGCCAGCAGCCCTACACAGGGGGCCCTTGAGGAGCAGTACTTC. Translation: CASSPTQGALEEQYF.

Only a few counts were recorded for this clonotype. The chain recombines TRBV15 with TRBJ2-7, with D possibly TRBD2 on 5 matching bases. The CDR3 is 14 residues long. The germline V gene has CDR1 LNHNV and CDR2 YYDKDF (reference sequence). V lost 3 bases to trimming and J lost 0 bases, with 9 bases between them. DNA of the CDR3: TGTGCCACCAGCAGGAGGGAGAGCTCCTACGAGCAGTACTTC. This sequence encodes CATSRRESSYEQYF.

The rearrangement uses TRBV12-3 or TRBV12-4 and TRBJ2-5; 9 positions match TRBD2. CDR3 length: 14 residues. Trimming cost V 6 bases and J 6 bases; bases outside gene matches: 8. CDR3 region: CASSAASGDKTQYF. In nucleotides, the CDR3 is TGTGCCAGCAGCGCGGCTAGCGGGGACAAGACCCAGTACTTC.